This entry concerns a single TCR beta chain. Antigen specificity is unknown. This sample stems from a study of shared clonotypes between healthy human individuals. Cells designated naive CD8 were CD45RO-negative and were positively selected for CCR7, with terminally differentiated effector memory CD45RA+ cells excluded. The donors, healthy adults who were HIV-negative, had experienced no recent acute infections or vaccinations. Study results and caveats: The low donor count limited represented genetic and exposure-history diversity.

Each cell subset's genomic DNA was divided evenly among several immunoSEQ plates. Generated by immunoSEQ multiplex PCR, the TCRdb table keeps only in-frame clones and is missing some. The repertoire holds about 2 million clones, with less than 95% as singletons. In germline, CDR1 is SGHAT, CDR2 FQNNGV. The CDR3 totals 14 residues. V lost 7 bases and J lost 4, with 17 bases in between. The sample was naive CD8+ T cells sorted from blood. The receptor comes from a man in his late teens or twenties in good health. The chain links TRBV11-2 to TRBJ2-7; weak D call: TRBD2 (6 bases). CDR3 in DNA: TGTGCCAGCACCCGGCGGGGCGCCCCATACGAGCAGTACTTC. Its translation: CASTRRGAPYEQYF.